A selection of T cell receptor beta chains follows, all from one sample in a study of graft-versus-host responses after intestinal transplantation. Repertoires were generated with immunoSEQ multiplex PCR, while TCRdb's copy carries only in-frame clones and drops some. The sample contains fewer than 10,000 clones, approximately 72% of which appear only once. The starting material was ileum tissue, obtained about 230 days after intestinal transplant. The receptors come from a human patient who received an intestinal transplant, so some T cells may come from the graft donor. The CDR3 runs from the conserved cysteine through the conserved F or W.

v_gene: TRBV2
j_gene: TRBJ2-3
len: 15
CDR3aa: CASSQRTGGTDTQYF

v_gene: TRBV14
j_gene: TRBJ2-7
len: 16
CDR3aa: CASSQDDRGTPYEQYF

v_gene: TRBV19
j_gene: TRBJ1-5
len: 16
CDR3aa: CASSIDGQGSNQPQHF

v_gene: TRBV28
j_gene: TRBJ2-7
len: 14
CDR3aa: CASSPSGLYTEQYF

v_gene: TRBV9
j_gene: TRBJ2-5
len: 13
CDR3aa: CASSRDSQETQYF

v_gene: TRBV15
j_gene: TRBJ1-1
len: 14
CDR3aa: CATSVDRSNSEAFF

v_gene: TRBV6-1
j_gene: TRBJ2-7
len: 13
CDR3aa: CASSEDHRRGQYF

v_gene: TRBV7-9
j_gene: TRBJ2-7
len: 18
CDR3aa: CASSIQTSGSPRVCEQYF

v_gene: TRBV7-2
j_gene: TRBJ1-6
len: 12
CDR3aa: CASSLGGAPLHF

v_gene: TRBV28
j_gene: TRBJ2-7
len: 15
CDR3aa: CASSLFPSGDYEQYF

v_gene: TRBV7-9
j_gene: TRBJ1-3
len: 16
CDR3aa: CASSLTGTHSGNTIYF

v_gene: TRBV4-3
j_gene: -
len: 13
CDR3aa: CASSPGLAREQYF

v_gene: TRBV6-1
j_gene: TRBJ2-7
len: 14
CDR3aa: CASSLPGTPYEQYF

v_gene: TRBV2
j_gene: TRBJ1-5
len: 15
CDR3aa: CASRSDQGSGQPQHF

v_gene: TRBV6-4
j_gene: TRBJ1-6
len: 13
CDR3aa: CASSEEVNSPLHF

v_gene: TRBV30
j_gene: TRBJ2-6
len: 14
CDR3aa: CAWSVGAGANVLTF

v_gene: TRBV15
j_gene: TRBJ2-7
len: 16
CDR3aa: CATSRVGTGLTYEQYF

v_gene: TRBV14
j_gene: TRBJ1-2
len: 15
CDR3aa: CASSTNLTVTYGYTF

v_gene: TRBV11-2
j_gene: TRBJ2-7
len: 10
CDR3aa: CASSSTEQYF

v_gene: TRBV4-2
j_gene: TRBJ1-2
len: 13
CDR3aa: CASSQDIPRSYTF

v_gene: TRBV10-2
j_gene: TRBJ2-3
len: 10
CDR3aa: CASSADTQYF

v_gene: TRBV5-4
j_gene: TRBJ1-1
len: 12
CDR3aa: CASSRGDTEAFF

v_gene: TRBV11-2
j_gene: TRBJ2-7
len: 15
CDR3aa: CASSSLAGGPYEQYF

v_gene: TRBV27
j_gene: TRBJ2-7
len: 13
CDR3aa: CASSLQTGGEQYF

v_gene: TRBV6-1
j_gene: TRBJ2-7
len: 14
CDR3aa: CASSLGVSSYEQYF

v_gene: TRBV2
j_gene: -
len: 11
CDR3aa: CASTSLYEQYF

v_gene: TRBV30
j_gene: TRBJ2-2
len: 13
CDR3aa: CAWSHGATGELFF

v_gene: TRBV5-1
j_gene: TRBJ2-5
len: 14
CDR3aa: CASSFAGGQETQYF

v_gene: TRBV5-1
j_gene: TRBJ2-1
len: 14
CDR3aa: CASSFSGSYNEQFF

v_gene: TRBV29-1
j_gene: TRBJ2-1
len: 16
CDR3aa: CSVEGATDSSYNEQFF

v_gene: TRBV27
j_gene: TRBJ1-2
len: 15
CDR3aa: CASSHLTGGVGGYTF

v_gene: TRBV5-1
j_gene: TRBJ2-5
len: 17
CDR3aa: CASSLRANLAGEETQYF

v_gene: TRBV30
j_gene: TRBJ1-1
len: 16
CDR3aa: CAWSNRGRAGNTEAFF

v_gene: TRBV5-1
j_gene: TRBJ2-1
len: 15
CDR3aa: CASSLSSGHSDEQFF

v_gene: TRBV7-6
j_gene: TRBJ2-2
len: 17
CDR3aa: CASSLYEKGYYTGELFF

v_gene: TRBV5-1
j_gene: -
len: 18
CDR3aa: CASSRRHGSGLIAYEQYF

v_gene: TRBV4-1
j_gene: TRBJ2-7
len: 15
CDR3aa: CASSQAAGPSYEQYF

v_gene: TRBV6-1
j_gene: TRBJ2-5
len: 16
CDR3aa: CASSEVSRGAAGAQYF

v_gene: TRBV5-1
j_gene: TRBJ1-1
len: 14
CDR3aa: CASKTGTSNTEAFF

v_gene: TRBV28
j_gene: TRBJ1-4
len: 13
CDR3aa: CASSPGGAEKLFF

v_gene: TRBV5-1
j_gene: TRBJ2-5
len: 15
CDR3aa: CASSPAGQGVETQYF

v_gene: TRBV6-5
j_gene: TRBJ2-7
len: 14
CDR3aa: CASSYSDYSYEQYF

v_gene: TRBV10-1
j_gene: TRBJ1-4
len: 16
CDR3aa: CASSTNLTGPNEKLFF

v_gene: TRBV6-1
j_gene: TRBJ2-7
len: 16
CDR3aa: CASSDPTRSRTYEQYF

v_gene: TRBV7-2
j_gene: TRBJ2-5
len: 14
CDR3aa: CASSLSLAGETQYF

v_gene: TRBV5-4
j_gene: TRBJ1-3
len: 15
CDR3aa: CASSSGQGDGNTIYF

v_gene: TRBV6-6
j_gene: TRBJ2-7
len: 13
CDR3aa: CASSYNSPYEQYF

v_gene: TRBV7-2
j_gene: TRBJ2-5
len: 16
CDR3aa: CASGEQAGIAQETQYF

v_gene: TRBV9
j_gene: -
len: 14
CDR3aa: CASNGGLATYEQYF

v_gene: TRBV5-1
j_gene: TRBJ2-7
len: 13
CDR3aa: CASSFWGLDEQYF

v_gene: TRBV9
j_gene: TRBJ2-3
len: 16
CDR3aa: CASSVASGQYTDTQYF

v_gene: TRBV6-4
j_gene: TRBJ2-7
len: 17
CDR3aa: CASSDLAWTGVPYEQYF